A selection of T cell receptor beta chains follows, all from one sample in a study of shared clonotypes between healthy human individuals. Assay used: immunoSEQ multiplex PCR; TCRdb lists only in-frame clones, some missing. The table has under 2,500,000 clones, approximately 96% seen once; the top ten hold about 0.13%. Sequenced sample: naive CD4+ T cells sorted from blood. These receptors all come from a man younger than 35 in good health. CDR3s leave out the opening cysteine and the closing phenylalanine or tryptophan. D genes are given only for firm matches.

TRBV5-6	NA	TRBJ1-5	ASSLRGSNQPQH
TRBV5-1	TRBD1	TRBJ2-4	ASSLAGGAGGNIQY
TRBV7-9	NA	TRBJ2-1	ASRSWNTRQNEQF
TRBV6-1	NA	TRBJ2-7	ASSGLRVDEQY
TRBV14	NA	TRBJ2-7	ASSQYSEQY
TRBV29-1	TRBD1	TRBJ1-2	SVEGQGSGYT
TRBV25-1	NA	TRBJ2-7	ASSKGGVPSSYEQY
TRBV2	NA	TRBJ2-3	ASSETFQY
TRBV29-1	NA	TRBJ1-1	SVTRVNTEAF
TRBV30	NA	TRBJ1-5	AWSRRGDQPQH
TRBV18	NA	TRBJ2-5	ASSPQEAQETQY
TRBV2	TRBD2	TRBJ2-3	ASSGSGLAVTDTQY
TRBV18	NA	TRBJ2-7	ASSPQRDGYEQY
TRBV5-4	TRBD1	TRBJ2-5	ASSGPGTVGQETQY
TRBV19	NA	TRBJ2-7	ASSPGALFYEQY
TRBV10-3	TRBD1	TRBJ2-7	AISEPDRLTYEQY
TRBV5-1	NA	TRBJ1-6	ASSSEGWGNSPLH
TRBV30	NA	TRBJ1-6	ACHRKVNSPLH
TRBV9	TRBD1	TRBJ2-2	ASSGTGAVAGELF
TRBV7-8	NA	TRBJ1-1	ASRSGHFNTEAF
TRBV11-3	NA	TRBJ2-2	ASSLGVGELF
TRBV6-5	TRBD1	TRBJ2-4	ASSSGQGNIQY
TRBV9	NA	TRBJ1-1	ASSPPWEANTEAF
TRBV2	TRBD1	TRBJ2-7	ASGGQVYEQY
TRBV18	TRBD1	TRBJ1-2	ASSPGTGDLGYT
TRBV19	NA	TRBJ1-5	ASSDGSNQPQH
TRBV4-2	NA	TRBJ1-1	ASSQGPLEETEAF
TRBV7-2	NA	TRBJ1-6	ASSPGRRELTGNSPLH
TRBV19	NA	TRBJ1-5	ASGRQPQH
TRBV10-3	TRBD2	TRBJ2-4	AISAGTSLIQY
TRBV4-3	NA	TRBJ1-4	ASSQARATNEKLF
TRBV7-4	NA	TRBJ2-4	ASSLKGVAKNIQY
TRBV5-1	TRBD1	TRBJ2-7	ASSSTGGATYEQY
TRBV6-1	NA	TRBJ1-4	ASSPRTPLEKLF
TRBV10-3	NA	TRBJ1-1	AISKWTDNLNTEAF
TRBV10-3	NA	TRBJ2-7	AISDPGIRYEQY
TRBV7-2	NA	TRBJ2-3	ASRTHGVAGKGDTQY
TRBV18	NA	TRBJ2-3	ASSRDSGDTQY
TRBV30	NA	TRBJ1-2	AWSVLRVYYSATGGYGYT
TRBV7-2	NA	TRBJ1-5	ASSLLGRSNQPQH
TRBV20-1	TRBD1	TRBJ1-1	SAEGQGKAF
TRBV25-1	NA	TRBJ1-3	ARSEKPSGNTIY